This T cell receptor (beta chain) emerged from a study of T cells in Graves' hyperthyroidism and ophthalmopathy. Using RNA transcripts as the source, TCR beta CDR3 regions were amplified. First-round RT-PCR with HTBI primers amplified the TCR CDR3 region. One entry per CDR3 protein, called by TCRdb with MiXCR from the multiplex PCR reads. Of about 530,000 distinct CDR3 sequences listed, roughly 18% are singletons. This clonotype was counted many times. Sequenced: blood. The TCR originated in a woman younger than 35 with Graves' ophthalmopathy.

The CDR3 DNA sequence: TGTGCCAGCAGTGCCCAGGGGGGGGAGACCCAGTACTTC. Protein product: CASSAQGGETQYF. V is TRBV2 and J is TRBJ2-5; D could derive from TRBD1 or TRBD2 (7 bases each). Germline V gene sequence: CDR1 SNHLY, CDR2 FYNNEI. The V end was cut by 4 bases, the J end by 5 bases, with 11 bases between. CDR3 size: 13 residues. The variable domain in full, completed from reference TRBV2 and TRBJ2-5, reads EPEVTQTPSHQVTQMGQEVILRCVPISNHLYFYWYRQILGQKVEFLVSFYNNEISEKSEIFDDQFSVERPDGSNFTLKIRSTKLEDSAMYFCASSAQGGETQYFGPGTRLLVL.